These 10 T cell receptor beta chains originate from one sample sequenced in a study of cytomegalovirus exposure and HLA in healthy donors (dated by TCRdb to the late 2010s). Library construction relied on the immunoSEQ multiplex PCR assay. A mixture of 60 forward primers for TCR Vbeta segments and 13 reverse primers for TCR Jbeta segments was used in the multiplex PCR. TCRdb stores this immuneACCESS table with in-frame sequences only. Part of the clones is absent; in the studies checked, under half of the shortfall reflects unresolved V genes, and no reason is known for the rest. The sample profile shows 60,000 to 75,000 clones; approximately 71% of them were found once. The ten largest account for about 5% of the sample. The sample was PBMCs. Source of these receptors: a man aged 45-60 years in good health and CMV-seronegative.

V usage is TRBV5-8 and J usage is TRBJ2-3; D unresolved. CDR1 and CDR2 (germline): SGHTS, YDEGEE. V shed 3 bases and J shed 2 bases, with 16 bases lying between them. This CDR3 region has 16 residues. In nucleotides, the CDR3 is TGTGCCAGCAGCTCTGGAGTCACGGCCTTCACAGATACGCAGTATTTT. Translation gives CASSSGVTAFTDTQYF.

The V gene is TRBV7-2, the J gene TRBJ1-1; D unclear. V gave up 2 bases and J gave up 0 bases, with 10 bases separating them. CDR1 and CDR2 (germline): SGHTA, FQGNSA. The CDR3 is made up of 15 amino acids. CDR3 region: CASSLRLRVNTEAFF. CDR3 in DNA: TGTGCCAGCAGCTTAAGGTTGAGGGTGAACACTGAAGCTTTCTTT.

The rearrangement uses TRBV15 and TRBJ1-3; 7 bases align to TRBD1. This CDR3 has 17 amino acids. Germline trimming cut 0 bases from V and 2 bases from J; bases unmatched to any gene: 7. From germline, CDR1 is LNHNV and CDR2 YYDKDF (reference sequence). CDR3 nucleotide sequence: TGTGCCACCAGCAGAGATCGTCGTCAGGGGGCTGGAAACACCATATATTTT. As protein: CATSRDRRQGAGNTIYF.

This clone occurred a few times. V and J are TRBV4-1 and TRBJ2-1; 7 bases are shared with TRBD2. V lost 1 base to trimming and J lost 10 bases; unmatched junction nucleotides: 10. CDR3 length: 15 amino acids. Germline V gene sequence: CDR1 MGHRA, CDR2 YSYEKL. The CDR3 bases are TGCGCCAGCAGCCAAGCGGAGCGGGGCCCGACAGAGCAGTTCTTC. Protein: CASSQAERGPTEQFF.

The chain employs TRBV7-9 and TRBJ1-3; D not certain. V lost 3 bases and J 1 base, leaving 7 bases between the germline ends. The CDR3 loop spans 14 amino acids. Germline loops: CDR1 SEHNR, CDR2 FQNEAQ (reference sequence). CDR3 loop: CASSFMASGNTIYF. The CDR3 coding sequence is TGTGCCAGCAGCTTCATGGCTTCTGGAAACACCATATATTTT.

The chain couples TRBV7-2 to TRBJ2-1, with D possibly being TRBD1 (7 bases). Germline V lookup: CDR1 SGHTA, CDR2 FQGNSA. The germline V and J ends were trimmed by 5 bases and 10 bases, with 21 bases remaining between them. The CDR3 runs to 15 residues. CDR3 DNA sequence: TGTGCCAGCAGCCCAGGGGGGATGGGCGGGCCCGAGCAGTTCTTC. This encodes CASSPGGMGGPEQFF.

The chain has TRBV30 and TRBJ2-7; D might be TRBD1 (6 bases). The CDR3 runs to 13 residues. V dropped 0 bases and J dropped 1 base, with 7 bases sitting between them. Germline assignment: CDR1 GTSNPN and CDR2 SVGIG (reference sequence). The CDR3 reads CAWSVQGSYEQYF. The CDR3 nucleotides are TGTGCCTGGAGTGTACAGGGATCCTACGAGCAGTACTTC.

The rearrangement joins TRBV6-6 to TRBJ2-5, with 10 bases matching TRBD1. CDR3 size: 13 residues. The J segment lost 7 bases and the V segment lost 4 bases, leaving 3 bases of the junction unmatched. Germline CDR1 reads MNHNY; CDR2 reads SVGAGI (reference sequence). CDR3 sequence reads: CASSWDRGGTQYF. The CDR3 DNA reads as TGTGCCAGCAGTTGGGACAGGGGCGGGACCCAGTACTTC.

This chain's CDR3 is CASSIVGQGEFF. CDR3 nucleotides: TGTGCCAGTAGTATAGTAGGACAAGGGGAGTTCTTC. The V call is TRBV19, the J call TRBJ2-1; tentative D call: TRBD1 (5 bases). Trimming removed 1 base from V and 14 bases from J, with 12 bases in between. The CDR3 covers 12 residues. Germline CDR1 LNHDA, CDR2 SQIVND (reference sequence).

The chain employs TRBV5-4 and TRBJ2-1; possibly TRBD2 for D (6 bases). CDR3 length: 15 amino acids. Germline CDR1 reads SGHNT; CDR2 reads YYREEE (reference sequence). V was clipped by 0 bases and J by 10 bases, with 17 bases between them. CDR3 sequence reads: CASSLDPGLQREQFF. The CDR3 bases are TGTGCCAGCAGCTTGGATCCGGGACTCCAGAGGGAGCAGTTCTTC.